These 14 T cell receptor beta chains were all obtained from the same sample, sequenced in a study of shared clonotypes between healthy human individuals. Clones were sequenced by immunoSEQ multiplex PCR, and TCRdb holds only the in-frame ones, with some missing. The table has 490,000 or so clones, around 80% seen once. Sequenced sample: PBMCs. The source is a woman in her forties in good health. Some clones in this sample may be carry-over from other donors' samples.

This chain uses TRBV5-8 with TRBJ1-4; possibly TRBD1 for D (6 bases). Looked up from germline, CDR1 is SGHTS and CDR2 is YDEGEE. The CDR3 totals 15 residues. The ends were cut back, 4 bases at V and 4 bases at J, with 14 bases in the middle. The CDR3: CASSTGDNLNEKLFF. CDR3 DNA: TGTGCCAGCAGCACCGGGGACAACCTTAATGAAAAACTGTTTTTT.

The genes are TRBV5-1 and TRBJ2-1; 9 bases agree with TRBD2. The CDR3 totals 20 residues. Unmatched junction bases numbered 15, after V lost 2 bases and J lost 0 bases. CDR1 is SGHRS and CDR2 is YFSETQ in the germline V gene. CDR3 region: CASSLPGLAMTVPSYNEQFF. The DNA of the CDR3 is TGCGCCAGCAGCTTACCGGGACTAGCTATGACTGTCCCCTCCTACAATGAGCAGTTCTTC.

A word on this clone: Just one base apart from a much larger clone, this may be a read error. CDR3 protein: CASSSGTGGYNEQFF. CDR3 nucleotides: TGTGCCAGCAGCTCCGGGACAGGGGGTTACAATGAGCAGTTCTTC. This sequence joins TRBV5-6 and TRBJ2-1; 11 bases align to TRBD1. This CDR3 spans 15 amino acids. J gave up 4 bases and V 3 bases, and 3 bases lay outside the gene matches. Germline-derived CDR1 and CDR2 are SGHDT and YYEEEE. Combining the CDR3 with reference TRBV5-6 and TRBJ2-1 gives the whole variable domain DAGVTQSPTHLIKTRGQQVTLRCSPKSGHDTVSWYQQALGQGPQFIFQYYEEEERQRGNFPDRFSGHQFPNYSSELNVNALLLGDSALYLCASSSGTGGYNEQFFGPGTRLTVL.

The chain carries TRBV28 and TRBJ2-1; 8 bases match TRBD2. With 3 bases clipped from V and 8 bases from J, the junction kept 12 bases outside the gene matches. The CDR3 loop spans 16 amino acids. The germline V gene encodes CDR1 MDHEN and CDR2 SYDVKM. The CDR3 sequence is CASSLGTSTFNDEQFF. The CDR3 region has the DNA TGTGCCAGCAGTTTGGGGACTAGTACGTTTAACGATGAGCAGTTCTTC.

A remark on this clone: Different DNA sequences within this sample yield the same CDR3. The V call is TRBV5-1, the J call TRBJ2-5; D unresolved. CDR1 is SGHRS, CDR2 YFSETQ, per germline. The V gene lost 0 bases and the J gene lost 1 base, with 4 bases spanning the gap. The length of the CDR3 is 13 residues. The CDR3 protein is CASSLGVQETQYF. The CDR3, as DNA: TGCGCCAGCAGCTTGGGGGTCCAAGAGACCCAGTACTTC.

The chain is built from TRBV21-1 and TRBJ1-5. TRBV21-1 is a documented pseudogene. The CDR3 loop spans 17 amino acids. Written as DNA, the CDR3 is TGTGCCAGCAGCAAAGTGGGAGTTTCAACGGTTAGGCAGCCCCAGCATTTT. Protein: CASSKVGVSTVRQPQHF.

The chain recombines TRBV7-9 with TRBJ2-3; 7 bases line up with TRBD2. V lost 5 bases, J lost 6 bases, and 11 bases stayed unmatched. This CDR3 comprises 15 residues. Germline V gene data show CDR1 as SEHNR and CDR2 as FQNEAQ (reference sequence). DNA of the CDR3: TGTGCCAGCAGCCGTGGGGACTCCGGGGGGGATACGCAGTATTTT. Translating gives CASSRGDSGGDTQYF.

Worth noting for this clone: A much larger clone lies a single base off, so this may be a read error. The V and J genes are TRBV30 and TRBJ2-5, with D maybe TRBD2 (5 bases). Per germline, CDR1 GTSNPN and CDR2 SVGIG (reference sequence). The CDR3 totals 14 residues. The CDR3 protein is CAWSEGGSQGTQYF. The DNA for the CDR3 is TGTGCCTGGAGTGAAGGAGGCAGTCAAGGGACCCAGTACTTC.

The CDR3 is CASTSSGSMATQYF. CDR3 sequence (DNA): TGTGCCAGCACCTCTAGCGGGAGTATGGCTACGCAGTATTTT. The V and J genes are TRBV7-9 and TRBJ2-3, with TRBD2 matching 10 bases. With 7 bases clipped from V and 8 bases from J, the junction kept 9 bases outside the gene matches. Germline V lookup: CDR1 SEHNR, CDR2 FQNEAQ (reference sequence). The length of the CDR3 is 14 residues.

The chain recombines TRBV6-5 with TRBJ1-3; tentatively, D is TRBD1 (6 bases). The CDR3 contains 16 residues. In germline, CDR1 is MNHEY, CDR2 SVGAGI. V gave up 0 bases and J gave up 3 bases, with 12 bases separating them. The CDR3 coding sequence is TGTGCCAGCAGTTACTCCTTGGGGGCGGGTGGAAACACCATATATTTT. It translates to CASSYSLGAGGNTIYF.

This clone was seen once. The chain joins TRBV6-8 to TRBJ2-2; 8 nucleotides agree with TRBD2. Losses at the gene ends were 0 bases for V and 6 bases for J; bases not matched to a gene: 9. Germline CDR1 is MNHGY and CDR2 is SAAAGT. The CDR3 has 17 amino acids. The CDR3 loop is CASSYSSQAGESGELFF. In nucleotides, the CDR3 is TGTGCCAGCAGTTACTCCAGCCAAGCGGGAGAATCCGGGGAGCTGTTTTTT.

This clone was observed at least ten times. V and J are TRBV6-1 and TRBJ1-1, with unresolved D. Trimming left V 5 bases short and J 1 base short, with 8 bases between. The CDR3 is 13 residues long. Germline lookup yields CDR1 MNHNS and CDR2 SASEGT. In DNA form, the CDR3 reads TGTGCCAGCAGTCCCAAGGAGAACACTGAAGCTTTCTTT. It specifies CASSPKENTEAFF.

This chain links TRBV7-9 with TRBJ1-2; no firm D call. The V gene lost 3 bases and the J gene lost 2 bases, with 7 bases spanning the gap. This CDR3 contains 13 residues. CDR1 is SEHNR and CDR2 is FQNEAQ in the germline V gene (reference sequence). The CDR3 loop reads CASSLLMNYGYTF. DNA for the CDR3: TGTGCCAGCAGCTTGTTGATGAACTATGGCTACACCTTC.

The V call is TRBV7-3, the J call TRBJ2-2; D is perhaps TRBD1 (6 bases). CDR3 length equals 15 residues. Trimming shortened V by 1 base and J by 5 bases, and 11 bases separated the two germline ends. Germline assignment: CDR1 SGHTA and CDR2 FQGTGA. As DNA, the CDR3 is TGTGCCAGCAGCTTAATGGCCAGGGGTACCGGGGAGCTGTTTTTT. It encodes CASSLMARGTGELFF.